One and the same sample provided the 7 T cell receptor beta chains below, sequenced in a study of blood T cells in healthy people across ages. For the second PCR, which ran for about 6 to 11 cycles, a sample-barcoded 5' primer and a J-beta primer mix were used. TCRdb used MiXCR to reprocess the 5' RACE reads, holding one entry per CDR3 protein. The sample contains roughly 1.5 million distinct CDR3 sequences, under 55% of which appear only once. Material: blood. The receptors shown here come from a woman between 18 and 29 years old in good health.

The CDR3 loop is CASSGWGQETQYF. The DNA for the CDR3 is TGTGCCAGCAGCGGGTGGGGGCAAGAGACCCAGTACTTC. The chain combines TRBV7-9 with TRBJ2-5, with D perhaps TRBD1 or TRBD2 (5 bases each). Germline V lookup: CDR1 SEHNR, CDR2 FQNEAQ (reference sequence). The V and J ends lost 5 bases and 2 bases respectively, with 9 bases between them. The CDR3 length is 13 residues.

This clonotype was recorded at least ten times. V and J are TRBV5-6 and TRBJ2-1, with D perhaps given as TRBD1 or TRBD2 (5 bases each). The CDR3 has 15 amino acids. V was trimmed by 4 bases and J by 1 base, leaving 12 bases between them. Germline CDR1 and CDR2: SGHDT and YYEEEE. The CDR3 region has the DNA TGTGCCAGCAGCCTATTGGGACCGTCCTACAATGAGCAGTTCTTC. Its translation: CASSLLGPSYNEQFF.

The V call is TRBV10-3, the J call TRBJ2-7; TRBD1 might be the D (5 bases). V was clipped by 0 bases and J by 5 bases, with 11 bases between them. Germline V gene data show CDR1 as ENHRY and CDR2 as SYGVKD. The CDR3 covers 14 residues. The CDR3 region has the DNA TGTGCCATCAGTGAGTCCCAGGGATCCCACGAGCAGTACTTC. Protein sequence: CAISESQGSHEQYF.

This clonotype has only a few counts. V gene TRBV5-1 combines with J gene TRBJ2-7; 8 bases agree with TRBD1. With V trimmed by 1 base and J by 3 bases, 3 bases remained unmatched. Germline assignment: CDR1 SGHRS and CDR2 YFSETQ. This CDR3 is 14 amino acids long. DNA for the CDR3: TGCGCCAGCAGCTTGTGGACAGGGCTCTACGAGCAGTACTTC. Protein product: CASSLWTGLYEQYF.

The chain carries TRBV28 and TRBJ2-7; TRBD1 matches 8 bases. Germline V gene sequence: CDR1 MDHEN, CDR2 SYDVKM. The CDR3 spans 16 residues. The trim removed 5 bases at V and 0 bases at J, leaving 9 bases unmatched. CDR3 coding DNA: TGTGCCAGCAGTACCCGACAGGGGCCTTACTCCTACGAGCAGTACTTC. Its translation: CASSTRQGPYSYEQYF.

The rearrangement joins TRBV20-1 to TRBJ2-1; D may be TRBD2 (6 bases). The CDR3 spans 14 residues. Trimming took 4 bases from V and 6 from J, leaving 16 bases between them. Germline V gene sequence: CDR1 DFQATT, CDR2 SNEGSKA (reference sequence). The CDR3 loop is CSAKELADFNEQFF. In DNA, the CDR3 is TGCAGTGCTAAAGAACTAGCCGATTTCAATGAGCAGTTCTTC.

V and J are TRBV3-1 and TRBJ2-5; D might be TRBD2 (5 bases). Germline values: CDR1 LGHDT, CDR2 YNNKEL (reference sequence). Trimming stripped 3 bases from V and 5 bases from J, with 16 bases between. The CDR3 totals 15 residues. This chain's CDR3 is CASSHQLVVPETQYF. In DNA form, the CDR3 reads TGTGCCAGCAGCCACCAACTAGTAGTCCCGGAGACCCAGTACTTC.